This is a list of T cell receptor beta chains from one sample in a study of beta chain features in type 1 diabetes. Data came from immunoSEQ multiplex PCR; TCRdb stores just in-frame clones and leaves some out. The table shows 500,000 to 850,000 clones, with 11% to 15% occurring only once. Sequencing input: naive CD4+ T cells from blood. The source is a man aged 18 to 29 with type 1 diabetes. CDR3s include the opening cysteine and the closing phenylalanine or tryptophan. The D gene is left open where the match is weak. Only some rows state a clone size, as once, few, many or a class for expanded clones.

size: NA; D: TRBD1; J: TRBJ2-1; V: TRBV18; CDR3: CASRAGGYNEQFF; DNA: TGTGCCAGCCGGGCAGGGGGCTACAATGAGCAGTTCTTC
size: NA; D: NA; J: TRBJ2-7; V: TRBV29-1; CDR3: CSVEDRVPSHQYF; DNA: TGCAGCGTTGAAGATCGGGTACCGAGTCACCAGTACTTC
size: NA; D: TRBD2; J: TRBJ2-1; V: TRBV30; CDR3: CAWSVNGGKGNEQFF; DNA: TGTGCCTGGAGTGTAAACGGGGGGAAGGGCAATGAGCAGTTCTTC
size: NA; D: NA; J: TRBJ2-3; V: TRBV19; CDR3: CASSISSSEDTQYF; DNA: TGTGCCAGTAGTATTTCCTCCTCGGAAGATACGCAGTATTTT
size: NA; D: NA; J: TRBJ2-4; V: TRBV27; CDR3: CASSDPGTLAKNIQYF; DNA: TGTGCCAGCAGCGACCCCGGGACCCTAGCCAAAAACATTCAGTACTTC
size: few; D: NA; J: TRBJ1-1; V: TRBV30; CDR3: CAWVTGDTTEAFF; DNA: TGTGCCTGGGTTACCGGGGACACCACTGAAGCTTTCTTT
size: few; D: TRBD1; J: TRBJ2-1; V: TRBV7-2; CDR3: CASSLVGTGSYNEQFF; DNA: TGTGCCAGCAGCTTAGTAGGGACAGGGAGTTACAATGAGCAGTTCTTC
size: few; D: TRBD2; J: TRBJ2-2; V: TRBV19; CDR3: CATKTSTATGELFF; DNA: TGTGCCACAAAGACTAGCACTGCGACCGGGGAGCTGTTTTTT
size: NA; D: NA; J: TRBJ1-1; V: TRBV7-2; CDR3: CASSGDRNTEAFF; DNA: TGTGCCAGCAGCGGAGACAGGAACACTGAAGCTTTCTTT
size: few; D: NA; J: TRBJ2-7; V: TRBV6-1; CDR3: CASCWVGEYEQYF; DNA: TGTGCCAGCTGTTGGGTTGGGGAATACGAGCAGTACTTC
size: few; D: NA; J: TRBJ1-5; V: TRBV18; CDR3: CASSRSQGSNQPQHF; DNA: TGTGCCAGCTCACGGTCCCAGGGTAGCAATCAGCCCCAGCATTTT
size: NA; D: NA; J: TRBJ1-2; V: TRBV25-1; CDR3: CASSYDGNYGYTF; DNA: TGTGCCAGCAGTTACGACGGAAACTATGGCTACACCTTC
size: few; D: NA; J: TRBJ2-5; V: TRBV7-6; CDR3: CASSPHQETQYF; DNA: TGTGCCAGCAGCCCCCACCAAGAGACCCAGTACTTC
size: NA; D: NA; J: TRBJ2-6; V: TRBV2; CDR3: CASSGTSHFYNVLTF; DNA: TGTGCCAGCAGTGGAACAAGTCACTTTTACAACGTCCTGACTTTC
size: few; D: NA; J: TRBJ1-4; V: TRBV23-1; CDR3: CASSQSGQGIHKTYEKLFF; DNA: TGCGCCAGCAGTCAATCAGGGCAGGGGATCCACAAAACCTACGAAAAACTGTTTTTT
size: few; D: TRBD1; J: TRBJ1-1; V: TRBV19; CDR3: CACRTGKNTEAFF; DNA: TGTGCCTGTAGGACAGGGAAGAACACTGAAGCTTTCTTT
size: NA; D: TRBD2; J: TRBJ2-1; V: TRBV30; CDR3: CAWSGLANEQFF; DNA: TGTGCCTGGAGTGGACTAGCCAATGAGCAGTTCTTC
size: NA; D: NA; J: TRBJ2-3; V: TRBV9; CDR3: CASSVEPGPSGGTQYF; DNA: TGTGCCAGCAGCGTAGAGCCCGGGCCGTCGGGCGGTACGCAGTATTTT
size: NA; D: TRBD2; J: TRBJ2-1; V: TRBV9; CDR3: CASSLLPGLAGGNEQFF; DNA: TGTGCCAGCAGCTTATTACCGGGACTAGCGGGAGGCAATGAGCAGTTCTTC
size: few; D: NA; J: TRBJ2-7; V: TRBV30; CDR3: CAWREGFSSYEQYF; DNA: TGTGCCTGGAGGGAGGGCTTCAGCTCCTACGAGCAGTACTTC
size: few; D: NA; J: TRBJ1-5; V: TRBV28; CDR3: CASSNTAHQPQHF; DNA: TGTGCCAGCAGCAACACGGCACATCAGCCCCAGCATTTT
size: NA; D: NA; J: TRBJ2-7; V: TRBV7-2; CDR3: CASSLRPGGNYEQYF; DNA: TGTGCCAGCAGCTTAAGGCCGGGGGGCAACTACGAGCAGTACTTC
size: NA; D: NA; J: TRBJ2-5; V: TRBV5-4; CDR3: CASSLPKETQYF; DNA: TGTGCCAGCAGCTTACCCAAAGAGACCCAGTACTTC
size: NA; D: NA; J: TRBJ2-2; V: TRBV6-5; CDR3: CASTRGENTGELFF; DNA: TGTGCCAGCACCCGAGGGGAGAACACCGGGGAGCTGTTTTTT
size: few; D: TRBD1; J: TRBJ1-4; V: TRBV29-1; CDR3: CSAPGTVNEKLFF; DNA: TGCAGCGCCCCGGGGACAGTAAATGAAAAACTGTTTTTT
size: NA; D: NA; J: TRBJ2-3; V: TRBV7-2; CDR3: CASSFTVHSTDTQYF; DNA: TGTGCCAGCAGCTTTACGGTCCACAGCACAGATACGCAGTATTTT
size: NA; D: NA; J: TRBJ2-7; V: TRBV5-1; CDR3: CASSRTREDEQYF; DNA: TGCGCCAGCAGCCGGACACGGGAAGACGAGCAGTACTTC
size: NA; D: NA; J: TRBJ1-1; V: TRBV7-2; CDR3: CASSLGTHRDTEAFF; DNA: TGTGCCAGCAGCTTAGGCACCCACAGGGACACTGAAGCTTTCTTT
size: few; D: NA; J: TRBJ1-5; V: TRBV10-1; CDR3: CASSEDHQPQHF; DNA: TGCGCCAGCAGTGAGGACCATCAGCCCCAGCATTTT
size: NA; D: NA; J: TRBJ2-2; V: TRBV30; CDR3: CAWIRRGWTGELFF; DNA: TGTGCCTGGATCAGGCGGGGTTGGACCGGGGAGCTGTTTTTT
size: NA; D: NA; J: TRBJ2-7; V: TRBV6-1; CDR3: CASSLSRASTYEQYF; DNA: TGTGCCAGCAGTCTTAGTAGGGCGTCTACCTACGAGCAGTACTTC
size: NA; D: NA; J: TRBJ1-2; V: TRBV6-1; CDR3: CASIPQGKLRGYTF; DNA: TGTGCCAGCATCCCGCAGGGGAAGTTGCGTGGCTACACCTTC
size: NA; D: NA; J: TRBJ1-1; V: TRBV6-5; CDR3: CASSYSIGFTEAFF; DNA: TGTGCCAGCAGTTACTCGATTGGATTCACTGAAGCTTTCTTT
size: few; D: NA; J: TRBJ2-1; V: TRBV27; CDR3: CASSLSSYNEQFF; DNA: TGTGCCAGCAGTTTAAGTAGCTACAATGAGCAGTTCTTC
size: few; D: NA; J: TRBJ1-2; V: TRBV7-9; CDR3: CASSPLGEGLNGYTF; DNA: TGTGCCAGCAGCCCCTTGGGAGAGGGCTTGAACGGCTACACCTTC
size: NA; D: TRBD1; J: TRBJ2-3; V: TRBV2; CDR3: CASSKWTGASSTDTQYF; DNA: TGTGCCAGCAGTAAATGGACAGGGGCTTCCTCCACAGATACGCAGTATTTT
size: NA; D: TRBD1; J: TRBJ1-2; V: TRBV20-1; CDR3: CSGGQAYGYTF; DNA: TGCAGTGGAGGACAGGCCTATGGCTACACCTTC
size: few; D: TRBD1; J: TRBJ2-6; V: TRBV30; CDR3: CAWARDRAGANVLTF; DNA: TGTGCCTGGGCAAGGGACAGGGCTGGGGCCAACGTCCTGACTTTC
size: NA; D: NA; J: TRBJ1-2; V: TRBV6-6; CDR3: CASSSQGVSYGYTF; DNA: TGTGCCAGCAGTTCCCAGGGCGTCAGCTATGGCTACACCTTC
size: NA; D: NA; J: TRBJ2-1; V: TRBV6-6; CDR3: CASSYRQPNEQFF; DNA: TGTGCCAGCAGTTACCGACAGCCCAATGAGCAGTTCTTC
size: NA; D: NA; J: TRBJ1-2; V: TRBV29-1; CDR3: CSVSRLKTGQLPYGYTF; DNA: TGCAGCGTCTCCAGGCTTAAAACTGGACAGCTCCCCTATGGCTACACCTTC
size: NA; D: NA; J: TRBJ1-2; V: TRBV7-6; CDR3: CASSLTDSSPYTF; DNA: TGTGCCAGCAGCTTAACGGACAGTTCACCCTACACCTTC
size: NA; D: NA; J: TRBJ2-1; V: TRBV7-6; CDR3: CASSVTPNAGSEQFF; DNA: TGTGCCAGCAGCGTAACCCCGAATGCGGGGAGTGAGCAGTTCTTC
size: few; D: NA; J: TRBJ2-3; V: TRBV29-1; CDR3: CSVEGGPSTDTQYF; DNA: TGCAGCGTTGAAGGTGGGCCCAGCACAGATACGCAGTATTTT
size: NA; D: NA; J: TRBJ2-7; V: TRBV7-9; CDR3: CASSTWDRTYEQYF; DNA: TGTGCCAGCAGCACTTGGGACCGAACCTACGAGCAGTACTTC
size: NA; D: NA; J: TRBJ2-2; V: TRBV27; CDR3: CASSSTRGELFF; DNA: TGTGCCAGCAGTTCAACTAGGGGGGAGCTGTTTTTT
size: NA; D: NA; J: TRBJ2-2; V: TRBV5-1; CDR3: CASSPLGTQNTGELFF; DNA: TGCGCCAGCAGCCCACTCGGGACACAGAACACCGGGGAGCTGTTTTTT
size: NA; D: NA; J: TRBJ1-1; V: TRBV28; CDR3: CASGPNRAFF; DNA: TGTGCCAGCGGCCCGAATAGGGCTTTCTTT
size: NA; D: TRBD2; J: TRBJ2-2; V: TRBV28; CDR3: CASGTAGGSTGELFF; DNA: TGTGCCAGCGGAACAGCGGGGGGATCCACCGGGGAGCTGTTTTTT
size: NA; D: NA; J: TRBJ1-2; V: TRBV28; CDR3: CASRLQPYYGYTF; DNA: TGTGCCAGCCGCCTTCAGCCCTACTATGGCTACACCTTC
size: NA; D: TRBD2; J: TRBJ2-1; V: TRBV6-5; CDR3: CASSSASGGGYNEQFF; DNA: TGTGCCAGCAGTTCAGCTAGCGGGGGGGGCTACAATGAGCAGTTCTTC
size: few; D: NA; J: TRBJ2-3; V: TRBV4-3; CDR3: CASSPDGTDTQYF; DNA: TGCGCCAGCAGCCCGGACGGCACAGATACGCAGTATTTT
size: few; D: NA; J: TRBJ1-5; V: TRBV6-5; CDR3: CASSPGGASNQPQHF; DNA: TGTGCCAGCAGTCCCGGCGGGGCGAGCAATCAGCCCCAGCATTTT
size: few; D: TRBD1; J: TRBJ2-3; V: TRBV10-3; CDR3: CAISPGQGSTDTQYF; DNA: TGTGCCATCAGTCCAGGACAGGGAAGCACAGATACGCAGTATTTT
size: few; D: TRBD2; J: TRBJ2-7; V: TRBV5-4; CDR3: CASSATSGPDEQYF; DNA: TGTGCCAGCAGCGCGACTAGCGGTCCGGACGAGCAGTACTTC
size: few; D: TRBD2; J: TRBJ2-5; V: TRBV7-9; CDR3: CASSWGGTQYF; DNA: TGTGCCAGCAGCTGGGGGGGTACCCAGTACTTC
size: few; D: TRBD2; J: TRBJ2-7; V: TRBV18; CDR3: CASSRGTSGIYEQYF; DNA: TGTGCCAGCTCACGAGGGACTAGCGGGATCTACGAGCAGTACTTC